The clone carrying this T cell receptor (beta chain) was counted between two and nine times. The treatment was: oral pan-JAK inhibitor, 5-10 mg twice daily. This sample is part of a study of CD8+ T cells in alopecia areata. Germline CDR1 reads SGHNT; CDR2 reads YYREEE (reference sequence). This CDR3 is built from 16 residues. V gave up 0 bases and J gave up 2 bases, with 14 bases separating them. Extracted RNA was reverse transcribed, and the resulting cDNA served as sequencing template. Sequenced by immunoSEQ multiplex PCR; TCRdb stores in-frame clones only, minus some. The table has about 250,000 clones, 50% to 75% seen once.

The chain couples TRBV5-4 to TRBJ2-5; D gene unclear. This clonotype was obtained from a human donor with alopecia areata. Sample: CD4+ T cells sorted from blood, taken at approximately week 52, from a patient treated with tofacitinib. CDR3 bases: TGTGCCAGCAGCTTGGCTGTCGGGCGGACGCAAGAGACCCAGTACTTC. Amino acids: CASSLAVGRTQETQYF.